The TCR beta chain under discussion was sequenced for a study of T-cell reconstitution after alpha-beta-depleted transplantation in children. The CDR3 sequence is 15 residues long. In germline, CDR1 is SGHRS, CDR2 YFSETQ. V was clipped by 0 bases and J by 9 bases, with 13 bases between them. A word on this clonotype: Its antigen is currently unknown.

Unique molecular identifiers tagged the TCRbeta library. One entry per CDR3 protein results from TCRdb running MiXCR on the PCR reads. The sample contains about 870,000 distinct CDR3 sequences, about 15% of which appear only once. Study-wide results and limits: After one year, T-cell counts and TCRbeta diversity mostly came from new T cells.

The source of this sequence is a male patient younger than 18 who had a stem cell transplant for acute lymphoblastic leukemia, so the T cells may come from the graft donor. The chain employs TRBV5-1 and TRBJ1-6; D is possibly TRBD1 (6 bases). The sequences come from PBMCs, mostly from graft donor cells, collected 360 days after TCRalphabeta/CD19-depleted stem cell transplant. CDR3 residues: CASSLGQGRGSPLHF. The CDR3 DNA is TGCGCCAGCAGCTTGGGGCAGGGGAGAGGTTCACCCCTCCACTTT.